This T cell receptor beta chain was identified during a study of control samples from healthy donors and cancer patients. The CDR3 extends over 14 amino acids. Between the trimmed V and J ends, which lost 1 base and 6 bases, there was a span of 10 bases. Germline V gene data show CDR1 as LGHDT and CDR2 as YNNKEL (reference sequence). Here immunoSEQ multiplex PCR was the method, and the copy in TCRdb shows in-frame clones only, minus some. This sample carries 150,000 to 200,000 clones, with roughly 2% going to the ten biggest clones. Sequencing was performed on blood. The gene calls are TRBV3-1 (or the pseudogene TRBV3-2) and TRBJ1-5; TRBD1 is a possible D gene (5 bases). The receptor comes from a woman under 40 in good health. CDR3 amino acids: CASSQAGSGQPQHF. In DNA form, the CDR3 reads TGTGCCAGCAGCCAAGCAGGGAGTGGTCAGCCCCAGCATTTT.